The 12 T cell receptor beta chains in this list originate from one sample, sequenced in a study of blood T cell repertoires in COVID-19. TCRdb's table, derived via immunoSEQ multiplex PCR, lists solely in-frame clones and lacks some. This sample carries 250,000 to 300,000 clones, more than 80% of them seen once, and the ten largest clones take 3% to 4.5%. The sample consisted of peripheral blood. The receptors originated from a middle-aged woman with acute or convalescent COVID-19.

The V gene is TRBV11-2, the J gene TRBJ1-5; D is undetermined. The CDR3 covers 15 residues. With 3 bases removed from V and 5 bases from J, the gap between germline ends came to 14 bases. Germline values: CDR1 SGHAT, CDR2 FQNNGV. CDR3 coding DNA: TGTGCCAGCAGCTTGGCGCCCCTAGCCCATCAGCCCCAGCATTTT. This sequence encodes CASSLAPLAHQPQHF. Looking up the rest from reference TRBV11-2 and TRBJ1-5 gives the full variable domain: EAGVAQSPRYKIIEKRQSVAFWCNPISGHATLYWYQQILGQGPKLLIQFQNNGVVDDSQLPKDRFSAERLKGVDSTLKIQPAKLEDSAVYLCASSLAPLAHQPQHFGDGTRLSIL.

This chain uses TRBV5-1 with TRBJ1-2; tentatively, D is TRBD1 (6 bases). V gave up 5 bases and J gave up 6 bases, with 14 bases separating them. The CDR3 contains 13 residues. Germline values: CDR1 SGHRS, CDR2 YFSETQ. CDR3: CASSVTGDDGYTF. The DNA of the CDR3 is TGCGCCAGCAGTGTGACAGGCGATGATGGCTACACCTTC. The whole variable domain, filled in from reference TRBV5-1 and TRBJ1-2, reads KAGVTQTPRYLIKTRGQQVTLSCSPISGHRSVSWYQQTPGQGLQFLFEYFSETQRNKGNFPGRFSGRQFSNSRSEMNVSTLELGDSALYLCASSVTGDDGYTFGSGTRLTVV.

This clone was found once. The rearrangement joins TRBV2 to TRBJ1-2; D is perhaps TRBD1 (6 bases). CDR3 length: 15 amino acids. Germline assignment: CDR1 SNHLY and CDR2 FYNNEI. Trimming cost V 4 bases and J 5 bases, with 17 bases left between them. CDR3 in DNA: TGTGCCAGCAGTGGCCGGGGGGCAGAGAGGTATGGCTACACCTTC. As protein: CASSGRGAERYGYTF.

The chain links TRBV6-2 or TRBV6-3 to TRBJ1-1; 10 positions match TRBD1. CDR1 is MNHEY and CDR2 is SVGEGT in the germline V gene. The length of the CDR3 is 15 residues. V lost 4 bases and J lost 5; bases outside the gene matches: 7. The CDR3 reads CASSSQTGGGTEAFF. DNA for the CDR3: TGTGCCAGCAGTTCCCAGACAGGGGGCGGTACTGAAGCTTTCTTT.

The chain employs TRBV19 and TRBJ1-2, with 9 bases fitting TRBD1. Germline V gives CDR1 LNHDA, CDR2 SQIVND (reference sequence). V shed 0 bases, J shed 2 bases, and the junction held 4 bases outside the gene matches. The CDR3 length is 16 residues. In DNA form, the CDR3 reads TGTGCCAGTAGTATAGATGGAACAGGGGGCAACTATGGCTACACCTTC. The encoded protein is CASSIDGTGGNYGYTF. Variable domain in full (rest from reference TRBV19 and TRBJ1-2): DGGITQSPKYLFRKEGQNVTLSCEQNLNHDAMYWYRQDPGQGLRLIYYSQIVNDFQKGDIAEGYSVSREKKESFPLTVTSAQKNPTAFYLCASSIDGTGGNYGYTFGSGTRLTVV.

This clone was recorded only once. V is TRBV5-1 and J is TRBJ2-1; 9 positions agree with TRBD2. V lost 2 bases, J lost 6 bases, and 6 bases stayed unmatched. The germline CDR1 and CDR2 sequences are SGHRS and YFSETQ. The CDR3 is made up of 15 amino acids. CDR3 DNA: TGCGCCAGCAGCTTTTGGCGGGGGGGCGTCAATGAGCAGTTCTTC. This sequence encodes CASSFWRGGVNEQFF.

The rearrangement links TRBV5-1 to TRBJ2-5; D may be TRBD1 (5 bases). Germline CDR1 is SGHRS and CDR2 is YFSETQ. This CDR3 comprises 14 residues. V lost 1 base and J 5 bases, leaving 12 bases between the germline ends. CDR3: CASSLRLAGETQYF. The CDR3 DNA is TGCGCCAGCAGCTTGAGGCTCGCAGGGGAGACCCAGTACTTC.

Only one count was recorded for this clone. The gene calls are TRBV10-2 and TRBJ1-3; the D gene is possibly TRBD1 (6 bases). V was trimmed by 3 bases and J by 0 bases, leaving 9 bases between them. CDR1 and CDR2 (germline): WSHSY, SAAADI. There are 15 residues in the CDR3. The CDR3 protein is CASSDRDTSGNTIYF. CDR3 nucleotide sequence: TGCGCCAGCAGTGACCGGGACACCTCTGGAAACACCATATATTTT.

This chain uses TRBV6-1 with TRBJ2-2; 11 nucleotides agree with TRBD1. The CDR3 loop spans 18 amino acids. Germline values: CDR1 MNHNS, CDR2 SASEGT. V lost 2 bases to trimming and J lost 0 bases; unmatched junction nucleotides: 5. CDR3 amino acids: CASSESWDRGANTGELFF. DNA for the CDR3: TGTGCCAGCAGTGAATCCTGGGACAGGGGGGCGAACACCGGGGAGCTGTTTTTT.

The genes are TRBV5-6 and TRBJ2-3, with a possible D match to TRBD1 (6 bases). V was trimmed by 0 bases and J by 4 bases, leaving 12 bases between them. The CDR3 sequence is 15 residues long. Germline CDR1 SGHDT, CDR2 YYEEEE. The CDR3 region has the DNA TGTGCCAGCAGCTTGGTTGGCAGGGGATCAGATACGCAGTATTTT. Its translation is CASSLVGRGSDTQYF.

The chain is built from TRBV6-4 and TRBJ2-4; D is unresolved. The CDR3 contains 13 residues. Germline loops: CDR1 MRHNA, CDR2 SNTAGT. Trimming left V 6 bases short and J 0 bases short, with 6 bases between. CDR3 nucleotides: TGTGCCAGCAGGGAGCTAGCCAAAAACATTCAGTACTTC. It specifies CASRELAKNIQYF.

The chain is built from TRBV6-5 and TRBJ1-1, with unresolved D. Germline CDR1 and CDR2: MNHEY and SVGAGI. V was trimmed by 5 bases and J by 6 bases, leaving 13 bases between them. The CDR3 is 13 amino acids. The CDR3 nucleotides read TGTGCCAGCAGTCGCGCGGGAAATTCTGAAGCTTTCTTT. This gives the protein CASSRAGNSEAFF.